Included here is one T cell receptor (beta chain) sequence, with context. The record originates from a study of CD8 T cells in Susac syndrome. A quantity of about 0.5 to 1 ug RNA underwent reverse transcription using random hexamers. Amplification of the TCR beta CDR3 was carried out by immunoSEQ multiplex PCR, which spanned a total of 54 Vbeta and 13 Jbeta segments. TCRdb called the immunoSEQ multiplex PCR reads again in MiXCR, with one record for every CDR3 protein. The table records 250,000 to 300,000 distinct CDR3 sequences, 70% to 90% of them present only once. V gave up 4 bases and J gave up 5 bases, with 20 bases separating them. The length of the CDR3 is 16 residues. CDR1 is KGHSH, CDR2 LQKENI, per germline.

The sequenced material came from CD8+ T cells from PBMCs. The TCR was taken from a human donor with multiple sclerosis. V gene TRBV18 combines with J gene TRBJ2-5, with D possibly being TRBD1 (6 bases). Here the CDR3 reads CASSLALHTGMETQYF. CDR3 DNA: TGTGCCAGCTCACTCGCCCTCCATACAGGGATGGAGACCCAGTACTTC.